This TCR beta chain was retrieved from a study of T-cell memory formation after mild COVID-19. General observations from the study: Researchers report contracting CD4+ clones mostly in CM and EM, with CD8+ clones in EMRA.

5'RACE primed at constant segments yielded TCR alpha and TCR beta cDNA libraries bearing sample barcodes and UMIs. In TCRdb, the 5' RACE reads were re-called with MiXCR into one record per CDR3 protein. The sample contains over 70,000 distinct CDR3 sequences, 13% of which appear only once. This clonotype was observed a few times. Its antigen is unidentified. The germline CDR1 and CDR2 sequences are SGHDN and FVKESK. The CDR3 sequence is 16 residues long. V was pared by 3 bases and J by 0 bases, with 6 bases of the junction left unmatched. The receptor comes from an adult woman who had mild COVID-19 (a few samples of this study predate the infection). Cell type and time point are not known. The chain uses TRBV14 and TRBJ2-5; 8 bases are shared with TRBD1. The sequenced sample consisted of PBMCs or a T cell subset sorted from them (not recorded which). The CDR3 coding sequence is TGTGCCAGCAGCCAGATTGACAGGGGCTACCAAGAGACCCAGTACTTC. Encoded protein: CASSQIDRGYQETQYF.